This T cell receptor (beta chain) was recovered during a study of T cell responses to AZD1222 COVID-19 vaccine. Study-wide points: Spike-specific TCRs gained breadth and depth after people received two AZD1222 doses. Nearly half of spike-specific TCRs reportedly go after variant regions that carry no mutations.

The junction had 11 bases not matched to a gene; V was cut back by 0 bases and J by 4 bases. CDR3 length: 17 amino acids. The germline V gene encodes CDR1 SGDLS and CDR2 YYNGEE. In regard to this clone: Antigen unknown.

Some clones are missing from TCRdb's copy, which holds only in-frame ones; the method was immunoSEQ multiplex PCR. This table has over 95,000 clones, around 88% appearing once. This chain links TRBV9 with TRBJ1-2, with TRBD1 identical over 8 bases. Sequencing was performed on peripheral blood, taken 28 days after the second AZD1222 dose. This clonotype was obtained from an adult who received the AZD1222 COVID-19 vaccine. The DNA for the CDR3 is TGTGCCAGCAGCGTAGGCGGGACAGGAGGAAAGGGCTATGGCTACACCTTC. Protein sequence: CASSVGGTGGKGYGYTF. The full variable domain, with the rest looked up from reference TRBV9 and TRBJ1-2, is DSGVTQTPKHLITATGQRVTLRCSPRSGDLSVYWYQQSLDQGLQFLIQYYNGEERAKGNILERFSAQQFPDLHSELNLSSLELGDSALYFCASSVGGTGGKGYGYTFGSGTRLTVV.